The entry below gives a single T cell receptor (beta chain) sequence along with its context. The data belong to a study of OX40 agonist ivuxolimab in advanced cancers. Whole-study context: Previous treatment with anti-PD-1, anti-PD-L1 or anti-CTLA-4 therapy was allowed; 35% to 50% had received some.

Trimming stripped 3 bases from V and 11 bases from J, with 13 bases between. Per the germline V gene, CDR1 is MDHEN and CDR2 is SYDVKM. The CDR3 is 12 amino acids. The protocol was immunoSEQ multiplex PCR, while the TCRdb copy is restricted to in-frame clones and leaves out a portion. The sample contains 150,000 to 180,000 clones, approximately 94% of which appear only once. V is TRBV28 and J is TRBJ1-1; D remains unclear. The source of this sequence is an adult with an advanced solid tumor such as melanoma, head and neck, liver or kidney cancer. The input for sequencing was CD4+ or CD8+ T cells sorted from blood, taken in a trial of the OX40 agonist ivuxolimab. The CDR3 loop is CASSFPRLMAFF. In nucleotides, the CDR3 is TGTGCCAGCAGTTTTCCGAGGCTAATGGCTTTCTTT. Full variable domain (missing parts from reference TRBV28 and TRBJ1-1): DVKVTQSSRYLVKRTGEKVFLECVQDMDHENMFWYRQDPGLGLRLIYFSYDVKMKEKGDIPEGYSVSREKKERFSLILESASTNQTSMYLCASSFPRLMAFFGQGTRLTVV.